A single sample gave rise to the 21 T cell receptor beta chains below, sequenced in a study of T cells after yellow fever vaccination. TCRdb processed the 5' RACE reads anew with MiXCR; each CDR3 protein has one entry. The table includes under 30,000 distinct CDR3 sequences, 5% detected once. Sequencing used CD8+ T cells sorted from PBMCs, obtained 10 days after the yellow fever booster vaccination. These receptors were taken from a man aged 25 to 40 who received the YFV17D yellow fever vaccine.

The chain recombines TRBV20-1 with TRBJ2-5; TRBD2 agrees at 10 bases. The ends lost 3 bases at V and 2 bases at J; junction bases unmatched: 6. Germline CDR1 DFQATT, CDR2 SNEGSKA (reference sequence). The length of the CDR3 is 15 residues. CDR3 nucleotide sequence: TGCAGTGCTAGGGCGAGCGGGAGGGATCAAGAGACCCAGTACTTC. Translating gives CSARASGRDQETQYF.

This clonotype occurred many times. The CDR3 DNA is TGCGCCAGCGGGGGATCCGAGCTGTTTTTT. Its translation is CASGGSELFF. The J gene is TRBJ2-2, the V gene TRBV10-2, with D perhaps assigned TRBD1 or TRBD2 (5 bases each). The CDR3 contains 10 residues. Germline loops: CDR1 WSHSY, CDR2 SAAADI. V lost 8 bases and J lost 11, with 9 bases in between.

This chain links TRBV30 with TRBJ2-5; no definite D call. The CDR3 loop spans 11 amino acids. V dropped 2 bases and J dropped 5 bases, with 6 bases sitting between them. Germline V CDR1 and CDR2: GTSNPN, SVGIG (reference sequence). CDR3 coding DNA: TGTGCCTGGAGTATTGAGGAGACCCAGTACTTC. Amino acid sequence: CAWSIEETQYF.

This clonotype has a count of ten or more. J is TRBJ2-7 and V is TRBV7-9; 7 bases align to TRBD2. CDR1 is SEHNR, CDR2 FQNEAQ, per germline (reference sequence). After removal of 4 bases from V and 5 bases from J, the junction contained 5 bases not matched to a gene. CDR3 length: 13 amino acids. CDR3 loop: CASSSRGENEQYF. CDR3 coding DNA: TGTGCCAGCAGCTCCCGGGGGGAGAACGAGCAGTACTTC.

The chain employs TRBV3-1 and TRBJ2-3; tentative D call: TRBD2 (6 bases). V lost 10 bases and J lost 3, with 20 bases in between. The CDR3 spans 15 residues. The germline CDR1 and CDR2 sequences are LGHDT and YNNKEL (reference sequence). CDR3 DNA: TGTGCCACCTGCCCGTCGGACTATGTTACAGATACGCAGTATTTT. Residues: CATCPSDYVTDTQYF.

The table lists this clonotype with many counts. This chain connects TRBV25-1 to TRBJ2-2, with TRBD1 matching 7 bases. V gave up 10 bases and J gave up 6 bases; unmatched junction bases: 5. Germline loops: CDR1 MGHDK, CDR2 SYGVNS. This CDR3 has 12 amino acids. The CDR3 region is CATTTGAGELFF. The CDR3 DNA sequence: TGTGCCACGACCACAGGGGCCGGGGAGCTGTTTTTT.

In this sample, this clonotype turned up many times. The V and J genes are TRBV27 and TRBJ2-1, with unresolved D. The V end lost 3 bases, the J end lost 9 bases, and 6 bases lay between the germline ends. The CDR3 sequence is 11 residues long. Germline V gene lookup returns CDR1 MNHEY and CDR2 SMNVEV (reference sequence). The CDR3, as DNA: TGTGCCAGCAGTTTCCTGAGTGAGCAGTTCTTC. Encoded protein: CASSFLSEQFF.

At least ten counts were recorded for this clonotype. This chain joins TRBV7-2 and TRBJ2-7; D is unclear. The CDR3 consists of 13 residues. Trimming pared 4 bases from V and 3 bases from J, leaving 10 bases between. Germline CDR1 and CDR2: SGHTA and FQGNSA. The CDR3 DNA follows: TGTGCCAGCAGCTCTACGGTGGACTACGAGCAGTACTTC. Protein sequence: CASSSTVDYEQYF. The complete variable domain, with remaining parts taken from reference TRBV7-2 and TRBJ2-7, reads GAGVSQSPSNKVTEKGKDVELRCDPISGHTALYWYRQSLGQGLEFLIYFQGNSAPDKSGLPSDRFSAERTGGSVSTLTIQRTQQEDSAVYLCASSSTVDYEQYFGPGTRLTVT.

In this sample, this clonotype turned up many times. The V call is TRBV7-9, the J call TRBJ2-1; 11 nucleotides align to TRBD2. The V gene end was trimmed by 5 bases and the J gene end by 4 bases; junction bases not matched to a gene: 7. The CDR3 totals 16 residues. CDR1 and CDR2 (germline): SEHNR, FQNEAQ (reference sequence). The CDR3 DNA reads TGTGCCAGCAGCCTACCACTAGCGGGAGTATACAATGAGCAGTTCTTC. This codes for CASSLPLAGVYNEQFF.

This clonotype was counted ten times or more. The V gene is TRBV9, the J gene TRBJ2-1; D uncertain. The ends were cut back, 6 bases at V and 0 bases at J, with 16 bases in the middle. This CDR3 spans 16 amino acids. CDR1 and CDR2 from the germline V gene are SGDLS and YYNGEE. CDR3 in amino acids: CASTSSRSSSYNEQFF. CDR3 coding DNA: TGTGCCAGCACCTCATCCCGGTCGAGCTCCTACAATGAGCAGTTCTTC.

V gene TRBV12-3 or TRBV12-4 combines with J gene TRBJ2-2; TRBD2 aligns across 7 bases. With V trimmed by 6 bases and J by 1 base, 8 bases remained unmatched. CDR3 size: 16 residues. As DNA, the CDR3 is TGTGCCAGCAGCTTGGAAGCGGGGATGAACACCGGGGAGCTGTTTTTT. Translating gives CASSLEAGMNTGELFF.

This clonotype was counted ten times or more. The chain couples TRBV5-1 to TRBJ2-2; no clear D. This CDR3 has 16 residues. Germline CDR1 reads SGHRS; CDR2 reads YFSETQ. V was trimmed by 0 bases and J by 0 bases, leaving 9 bases between them. The CDR3 coding sequence is TGCGCCAGCAGCTTGGTGGGTCTTGCGAACACCGGGGAGCTGTTTTTT. Its translation: CASSLVGLANTGELFF.

This clonotype was seen many times. The chain recombines TRBV5-1 with TRBJ2-7; 12 bases are a match to TRBD2. In germline, CDR1 is SGHRS, CDR2 YFSETQ. Trimming at V came to 4 bases and at J to 1 base, leaving 3 bases not matched to a gene. The CDR3 consists of 15 residues. The CDR3 DNA reads TGCGCCAGCAGCGTAGGGACTAGCGGGTCCTACGAGCAGTACTTC. Encoded protein: CASSVGTSGSYEQYF.

This clonotype was counted at least ten times. The rearrangement links TRBV6-5 to TRBJ2-7; 9 positions agree with TRBD1. This CDR3 comprises 15 residues. Germline loops: CDR1 MNHEY, CDR2 SVGAGI. The J segment lost 3 bases and the V segment lost 2 bases, leaving 5 bases of the junction unmatched. CDR3 in amino acids: CASSYAGTGIYEQYF. The CDR3 region has the DNA TGTGCCAGCAGTTACGCCGGGACAGGGATCTACGAGCAGTACTTC.

The CDR3 nucleotides are TGTGCCAGCAGCTTCCTCCTGGGGACTAGCGGAGGGAAGCTCACAGATACGCAGTATTTT. Amino acids: CASSFLLGTSGGKLTDTQYF. The chain links TRBV6-2 or TRBV6-3 to TRBJ2-3, with 11 bases that match TRBD2. With 6 bases clipped from V and 2 bases from J, the junction kept 19 bases outside the gene matches. This CDR3 region has 20 residues. CDR1 and CDR2 from the germline V gene are MNHEY and SVGEGT.

This clonotype showed up many times. V usage is TRBV6-5 and J usage is TRBJ1-2, with D hard to call. The germline V gene encodes CDR1 MNHEY and CDR2 SVGAGI. V gave up 3 bases and J gave up 6 bases, with 14 bases separating them. This CDR3 spans 14 amino acids. CDR3 amino acids: CASSYQMDTDGYTF. The CDR3 nucleotides are TGTGCCAGCAGTTATCAAATGGATACAGATGGCTACACCTTC.

This clonotype was seen many times. The chain is built from TRBV27 and TRBJ2-5; 8 bases align to TRBD1. CDR3 size: 11 residues. Germline lookup yields CDR1 MNHEY and CDR2 SMNVEV (reference sequence). V lost 11 bases and J lost 4; bases outside the gene matches: 3. The CDR3 loop reads CAAGTGETQYF. DNA for the CDR3: TGTGCCGCGGGGACAGGAGAGACCCAGTACTTC.

This clonotype appeared many times. The chain recombines TRBV9 with TRBJ2-7; TRBD2 aligns across 10 bases. V lost 4 bases, J lost 2 bases, and 6 bases stayed unmatched. Looked up from germline, CDR1 is SGDLS and CDR2 is YYNGEE. The CDR3 covers 15 residues. CDR3 in DNA: TGTGCCAGCAGCCCGGGCCTAGCGGGAGCCTACGAGCAGTACTTC. Protein: CASSPGLAGAYEQYF.

Ten or more counts support this clonotype. J is TRBJ2-7 and V is TRBV15; tentatively, D is TRBD1 or TRBD2 (5 bases each). Germline assignment: CDR1 LNHNV and CDR2 YYDKDF (reference sequence). The CDR3 has 15 residues. V was cut by 0 bases and J by 1 base, with 10 bases left in between. The CDR3: CATSRDWGKSYEQYF. DNA for the CDR3: TGTGCCACCAGCAGAGATTGGGGGAAGTCCTACGAGCAGTACTTC.

This clonotype was picked up many times. The chain combines TRBV14 with TRBJ2-2; D may match TRBD1 or TRBD2 (5 bases each). The CDR3 has 13 residues. The germline V gene encodes CDR1 SGHDN and CDR2 FVKESK. V lost 8 bases and J 6 bases, leaving 13 bases between the germline ends. The CDR3 DNA reads as TGTGCCAGCCGGAGACTGGGGGCCGGGGAGCTGTTTTTT. Protein: CASRRLGAGELFF.

This clonotype was seen ten or more times. The rearrangement uses TRBV28 and TRBJ1-2, with D uncertain. V was clipped by 3 bases and J by 2 bases, with 7 bases between them. Germline CDR1 reads MDHEN; CDR2 reads SYDVKM. The CDR3 is 13 amino acids. CDR3: CASSFPQNYGYTF. The CDR3 DNA reads TGTGCCAGCAGTTTTCCCCAGAACTATGGCTACACCTTC.